This T cell receptor beta chain was captured by sequencing in a study of OX40 agonist ivuxolimab in advanced cancers. Study-wide background: Past anti-PD-1, anti-PD-L1 or anti-CTLA-4 therapy was accepted, and 40% to 50% had received some.

Comment on this clone: Its antigen is not identified.

TCRdb's copy holds only in-frame clones and misses some; the assay was immunoSEQ multiplex PCR. Seen here are under 25,000 clones, approximately 84% observed once, and the top ten hold around a fifth. The CDR3 is made up of 12 amino acids. V was trimmed by 5 bases and J by 5 bases, leaving 10 bases between them. The germline CDR1 and CDR2 sequences are SGHDT and YYEEEE. Overall study results and limits: CD4+ and CD8+ T cells in blood underwent clonal expansion by week 6 at 0.1 to 3.0 mg/kg.

This rearrangement joins TRBV5-6 to TRBJ2-5; the D gene is possibly TRBD2 (5 bases). Sequences were derived from CD4+ or CD8+ T cells sorted from blood, sampled in a trial of the OX40 agonist ivuxolimab. The clonotype was recovered from an adult with an advanced solid tumor such as melanoma, head and neck, liver or kidney cancer. The CDR3 DNA follows: TGTGCCAGCAGGCGGGCGGATGAGACCCAGTACTTC. Its protein is CASRRADETQYF.